Below are 21 T cell receptor beta chains sequenced from a single sample in a study of graft-versus-host responses after intestinal transplantation. Repertoires were generated with immunoSEQ multiplex PCR, while TCRdb's copy carries only in-frame clones and drops some. The table has almost 55,000 clones, about 90% seen once; the top ten hold roughly 6%. The sample consisted of PBMCs, taken about 93 weeks after intestinal transplant. The receptors derive from a human patient who received an intestinal transplant, so some T cells may come from the graft donor.

V usage is TRBV11-2 and J usage is TRBJ1-2; possibly TRBD1 for D (5 bases). Germline V CDR1 and CDR2: SGHAT, FQNNGV. Between the trimmed V and J ends, which lost 7 bases and 6 bases, there was a span of 12 bases. The CDR3 is made up of 12 amino acids. The CDR3 DNA reads TGTGCCAGCACCTTGGGGCGTGATGGCTACACCTTC. This sequence encodes CASTLGRDGYTF.

CDR3 amino acids: CASSLESNTEAFF. The CDR3 nucleotides are TGTGCCAGCAGCTTAGAAAGCAACACTGAAGCTTTCTTT. V and J are TRBV9 and TRBJ1-1; D is ambiguous. Per the germline V gene, CDR1 is SGDLS and CDR2 is YYNGEE. CDR3 length: 13 amino acids. V gave up 4 bases and J gave up 2 bases, with 9 bases separating them.

The chain recombines TRBV6-6 with TRBJ2-1; a weak D match, TRBD1 (7 bases). V lost 11 bases to trimming and J lost 7 bases, with 18 bases between them. Germline values: CDR1 MNHNY, CDR2 SVGAGI (reference sequence). The CDR3 sequence is 13 residues long. The CDR3 DNA sequence: TGTGCCTGCCAGGAGGGGGCGCGGAATGAGCAGTTCTTC. This gives the protein CACQEGARNEQFF.

The chain employs TRBV14 and TRBJ1-5; D is uncertain. Per the germline V gene, CDR1 is SGHDN and CDR2 is FVKESK. The CDR3 has 13 residues. V lost 1 base to trimming and J lost 6 bases, with 7 bases between them. The CDR3 sequence is CASSQVGGQPQHF. The CDR3 region has the DNA TGTGCCAGCAGCCAAGTGGGTGGTCAGCCCCAGCATTTT.

The rearrangement uses TRBV10-2 and TRBJ2-1; possibly TRBD1 for D (6 bases). The CDR3 length is 18 residues. Germline V CDR1 and CDR2: WSHSY, SAAADI. The V end lost 8 bases, the J end lost 1 base, and 24 bases lay between the germline ends. In DNA, the CDR3 is TGCGCCAGCGGCCGACAGGCTCCAAGTTCGGGGTCCTACAATGAGCAGTTCTTC. It translates to CASGRQAPSSGSYNEQFF.

CDR3 region: CASSQDALSSYEQYF. CDR3 sequence (DNA): TGTGCCAGCAGCCAAGATGCCCTCAGCTCCTACGAGCAGTACTTC. This chain links TRBV4-2 with TRBJ2-7; no definite D call. This CDR3 spans 15 amino acids. From germline, CDR1 is LGHNA and CDR2 YNFKEQ. Trimming removed 0 bases from V and 0 bases from J, with 9 bases in between.

The chain's CDR3 is CATSRVLATSTDTQYF. The DNA of the CDR3 is TGTGCCACCAGCAGAGTACTAGCTACTAGCACAGATACGCAGTATTTT. J is TRBJ2-3 and V is TRBV15; possible D gene TRBD2, 6 bases. From germline, CDR1 is LNHNV and CDR2 YYDKDF (reference sequence). V lost 1 base to trimming and J lost 0 bases, with 11 bases between them. The CDR3 is 16 residues long.

The chain has TRBV5-6 and TRBJ2-1; weak D call: TRBD1 (8 bases). The CDR3 is made up of 17 amino acids. The V and J ends lost 4 bases and 7 bases respectively, with 24 bases between them. Per germline, CDR1 SGHDT and CDR2 YYEEEE. CDR3 sequence: CASSPPQGAGAWNEQFF. CDR3 DNA: TGTGCCAGCAGCCCGCCTCAGGGGGCGGGGGCCTGGAATGAGCAGTTCTTC. Filled out from reference TRBV5-6 and TRBJ2-1, the complete variable domain reads DAGVTQSPTHLIKTRGQQVTLRCSPKSGHDTVSWYQQALGQGPQFIFQYYEEEERQRGNFPDRFSGHQFPNYSSELNVNALLLGDSALYLCASSPPQGAGAWNEQFFGPGTRLTVL.

The rearrangement joins TRBV5-1 to TRBJ2-7; tentatively, D is TRBD2 (5 bases). The CDR3 spans 14 residues. The germline V gene has CDR1 SGHRS and CDR2 YFSETQ. Trimming removed 3 bases at V and 7 bases at J, with 17 bases between. CDR3 residues: CASSYRGLPGEQYF. The CDR3 region has the DNA TGCGCCAGCAGCTACCGAGGTCTACCGGGAGAGCAGTACTTC.

The chain uses TRBV19 and TRBJ1-5; 7 bases match TRBD1. The CDR3 is made up of 15 amino acids. Germline CDR1 reads LNHDA; CDR2 reads SQIVND (reference sequence). V lost 3 bases, J lost 6 bases, and 8 bases stayed unmatched. DNA of the CDR3: TGTGCCAGTAGTATTGGCAGGGGGTCGGTTCAGCCCCAGCATTTT. Amino acids: CASSIGRGSVQPQHF.

This chain links TRBV4-2 with TRBJ1-4; D may be TRBD1 (6 bases). This CDR3 spans 15 amino acids. Germline-derived CDR1 and CDR2 are LGHNA and YNFKEQ. V lost 1 base, J lost 5 bases, and 11 bases lay in between. The CDR3 loop reads CASSQAGAVNEKLFF. CDR3 coding DNA: TGTGCCAGCAGCCAAGCGGGGGCGGTAAATGAAAAACTGTTTTTT.

V usage is TRBV30 and J usage is TRBJ1-1; D is perhaps TRBD1 (6 bases). The ends were cut back, 0 bases at V and 10 bases at J, with 9 bases in the middle. The CDR3 loop spans 11 amino acids. Looked up from germline, CDR1 is GTSNPN and CDR2 is SVGIG (reference sequence). The chain's CDR3 is CAWSVQGRAFF. CDR3 nucleotides: TGTGCCTGGAGTGTACAGGGCCGAGCTTTCTTT.

The chain employs TRBV27 and TRBJ2-1, with TRBD2 identical over 9 bases. J gave up 8 bases and V 6 bases, and 11 bases lay outside the gene matches. CDR3 size: 15 residues. Per the germline V gene, CDR1 is MNHEY and CDR2 is SMNVEV (reference sequence). CDR3 nucleotides: TGTGCCAGCAGCCGATTAGCGGGGGTCACAGATGAGCAGTTCTTC. It specifies CASSRLAGVTDEQFF.

This rearrangement joins TRBV6-4 to TRBJ2-7, with 8 bases that match TRBD2. The CDR3 length is 15 residues. Germline CDR1 MRHNA, CDR2 SNTAGT. V was clipped by 3 bases and J by 0 bases; unmatched bases: 4. The CDR3 region has the DNA TGTGCCAGCAGTGAATCTAGCGGGTCCTCCTACGAGCAGTACTTC. Translating gives CASSESSGSSYEQYF.

This clone was picked up a small number of times. Here the CDR3 DNA reads TGTGCCAGCAGCGTAGGGACGAACACTGAAGCTTTCTTT. This translates into CASSVGTNTEAFF. The rearrangement uses TRBV9 and TRBJ1-1, with D hard to call. CDR1 is SGDLS, CDR2 YYNGEE, per germline. The CDR3 covers 13 residues. With 0 bases removed from V and 1 base from J, the gap between germline ends came to 4 bases.

The J gene is TRBJ2-1, the V gene TRBV5-8, with D perhaps given as TRBD1 or TRBD2 (5 bases each). The CDR3 has 12 residues. CDR1 SGHTS and CDR2 YDEGEE come from the germline V gene. Trimming stripped 5 bases from V and 13 bases from J, with 16 bases between. CDR3 sequence: CASSDSGEYQFF. Written as DNA, the CDR3 is TGTGCCAGCAGTGACAGCGGCGAGTACCAGTTCTTC.

The V and J genes are TRBV2 and TRBJ1-6; a weak D match, TRBD1 (6 bases). The CDR3 spans 15 residues. V dropped 7 bases and J dropped 7 bases, with 17 bases sitting between them. CDR1 is SNHLY and CDR2 is FYNNEI in the germline V gene. The CDR3 DNA reads TGTGCCAGCACCCCCTTTGACAGGTTGAATTCACCCCTCCACTTT. Translation gives CASTPFDRLNSPLHF. The whole variable domain, remainder taken from reference TRBV2 and TRBJ1-6, is EPEVTQTPSHQVTQMGQEVILRCVPISNHLYFYWYRQILGQKVEFLVSFYNNEISEKSEIFDDQFSVERPDGSNFTLKIRSTKLEDSAMYFCASTPFDRLNSPLHFGNGTRLTVT.

V and J are TRBV7-3 and TRBJ2-5; D perhaps matches TRBD2 (5 bases). Trimming shortened V by 8 bases and J by 1 base, and 11 bases separated the two germline ends. This CDR3 comprises 13 residues. Germline CDR1 SGHTA, CDR2 FQGTGA. The CDR3 loop is CASARGSQETQYF. The CDR3 nucleotides read TGTGCCAGCGCCCGCGGGTCCCAAGAGACCCAGTACTTC.

The rearrangement uses TRBV6-5 and TRBJ2-1; D not resolved. The CDR3 is made up of 13 amino acids. The V and J ends lost 0 bases and 8 bases respectively, with 8 bases between them. Per germline, CDR1 MNHEY and CDR2 SVGAGI. The CDR3: CASSYSIWDEQFF. DNA for the CDR3: TGTGCCAGCAGTTACTCGATATGGGATGAGCAGTTCTTC.

This clone has just one count. The J gene is TRBJ2-3, the V gene TRBV6-5; TRBD1 might be the D (6 bases). V lost 6 bases and J lost 0, with 10 bases in between. The CDR3 loop spans 14 amino acids. CDR1 is MNHEY and CDR2 is SVGAGI in the germline V gene. Here the CDR3 reads CASRHRASTDTQYF. Here the CDR3 DNA reads TGTGCCAGCAGACACAGGGCGAGCACAGATACGCAGTATTTT.

This chain joins TRBV5-1 and TRBJ2-3; unclear D gene. CDR1 is SGHRS and CDR2 is YFSETQ in the germline V gene. Trimming took off 0 bases at V and 2 bases at J, with 4 bases between the two ends. The CDR3 consists of 13 residues. The CDR3 sequence: CASSLASTDTQYF. CDR3 sequence (DNA): TGCGCCAGCAGCTTGGCCTCCACAGATACGCAGTATTTT.